The clone carrying this T cell receptor beta chain was found a few times. TCRdb called the 5' RACE reads again in MiXCR, with one record for every CDR3 protein. The repertoire holds some 310,000 distinct CDR3 sequences, with about 20% as singletons. The record originates from a study of T-cell memory formation after mild COVID-19. On the study more broadly: Among the donors, TCR clusters were largely specific to each donor.

The CDR3 sequence is 14 residues long. CDR1 is MNHNY, CDR2 SVGAGI, per germline (reference sequence). Unmatched junction bases numbered 0, after V lost 6 bases and J lost 1 base. The sequenced material came from PBMCs or a T cell subset sorted from them (not recorded which). The sequence was collected from a man aged 18 to 35 who had mild COVID-19 (a few samples of this study predate the infection). Cell type and time point are not known. The V gene is TRBV6-6, the J gene TRBJ2-1; 10 bases agree with TRBD2. The CDR3 region has the DNA TGTGCCAGCAGACTAGCGGGGTCCTACAATGAGCAGTTCTTC. Protein product: CASRLAGSYNEQFF.